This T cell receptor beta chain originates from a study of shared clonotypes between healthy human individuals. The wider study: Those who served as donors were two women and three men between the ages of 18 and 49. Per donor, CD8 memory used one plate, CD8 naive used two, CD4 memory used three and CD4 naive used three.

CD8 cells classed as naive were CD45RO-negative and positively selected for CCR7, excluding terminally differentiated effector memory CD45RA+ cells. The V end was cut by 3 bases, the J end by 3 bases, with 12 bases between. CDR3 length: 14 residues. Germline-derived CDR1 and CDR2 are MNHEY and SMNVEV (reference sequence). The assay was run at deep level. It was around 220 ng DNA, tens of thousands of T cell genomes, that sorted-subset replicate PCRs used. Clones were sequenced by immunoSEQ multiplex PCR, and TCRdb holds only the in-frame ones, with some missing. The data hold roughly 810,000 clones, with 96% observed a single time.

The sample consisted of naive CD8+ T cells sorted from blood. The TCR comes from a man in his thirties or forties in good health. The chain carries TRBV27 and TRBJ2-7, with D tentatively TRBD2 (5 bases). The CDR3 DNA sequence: TGTGCCAGCAGTTTTGGTAACGGAGGCTACGAGCAGTACTTC. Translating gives CASSFGNGGYEQYF.